Each of the 21 T cell receptor beta chains below was sequenced from the same sample in a study of shared clonotypes between healthy human individuals. CD45RO-negative CD8 cells positively selected for CCR7 made up the naive population, which excluded terminally differentiated effector memory CD45RA+ cells. Sequenced by immunoSEQ multiplex PCR; TCRdb stores in-frame clones only, minus some. The sample includes about 2.1 million clones, around 93% of them seen just once. Material for sequencing was naive CD8+ T cells from PBMCs. Receptors originate from a man aged 18 to 30 in good health. Some clones in this sample may be carry-over from other donors' samples.

This chain uses TRBV5-8 with TRBJ2-2; the D is unclear. V was shortened by 4 bases and J by 4 bases, with 5 bases between the two germline ends. The CDR3 has 12 amino acids. Germline loops: CDR1 SGHTS, CDR2 YDEGEE. The CDR3 region has the DNA TGTGCCAGCAGCCACACCACCGGGGAGCTGTTTTTT. Translation gives CASSHTTGELFF.

The chain links TRBV7-2 to TRBJ1-1; D gene unclear. The CDR3 consists of 12 residues. From germline, CDR1 is SGHTA and CDR2 FQGNSA. V was cut by 4 bases and J by 10 bases, with 13 bases left in between. The DNA for the CDR3 is TGTGCCAGCAGCTCACGGCCCGAGGGAGCTTTCTTT. Translated: CASSSRPEGAFF.

This clone was counted only a few times. Other DNA sequences in this sample translate to the same CDR3. V and J are TRBV28 and TRBJ1-1; TRBD1 aligns across 8 bases. The CDR3 sequence is 13 residues long. V trimming: 3 bases; J trimming: 5 bases; junction bases outside the gene matches: 2. Germline CDR1 reads MDHEN; CDR2 reads SYDVKM. The CDR3 reads CASSFTGGTEAFF. In nucleotides, the CDR3 is TGTGCCAGCAGTTTCACAGGGGGGACTGAAGCTTTCTTT.

This clone was observed a single time. The chain carries TRBV27 and TRBJ2-7, with TRBD1 matching over 8 bases. Germline lookup yields CDR1 MNHEY and CDR2 SMNVEV (reference sequence). This CDR3 is 16 amino acids long. V lost 2 bases and J lost 5; bases outside the gene matches: 11. The CDR3: CASSLPPGTGIHEQYF. The DNA of the CDR3 is TGTGCCAGCAGTTTACCCCCCGGGACAGGAATCCACGAGCAGTACTTC.

V usage is TRBV9 and J usage is TRBJ2-2, with 7 bases matching TRBD2. The germline CDR1 and CDR2 sequences are SGDLS and YYNGEE. The CDR3 runs 16 residues. V dropped 0 bases and J dropped 0; count of bases not matched to a gene: 2. The CDR3 nucleotides read TGTGCCAGCAGCGTAGAGAGCGGGACGAACACCGGGGAGCTGTTTTTT. Residues: CASSVESGTNTGELFF.

This clone has a single count. This chain's CDR3 is CASSLSTGVYTEAFF. DNA of the CDR3: TGTGCCAGCAGCTTGTCGACAGGGGTGTACACTGAAGCTTTCTTT. The rearrangement joins TRBV5-6 to TRBJ1-1, with 8 bases that match TRBD1. This CDR3 is built from 15 residues. V was pared by 1 base and J by 3 bases, with 5 bases of the junction left unmatched. Germline assignment: CDR1 SGHDT and CDR2 YYEEEE.

V gene TRBV27 combines with J gene TRBJ2-1, with a possible D match to TRBD1 (5 bases). Germline loops: CDR1 MNHEY, CDR2 SMNVEV (reference sequence). Trimming shortened V by 3 bases and J by 2 bases, and 8 bases separated the two germline ends. This CDR3 is 14 amino acids long. The CDR3 DNA sequence: TGTGCCAGCAGTTTTCAGGGCACCTACAATGAGCAGTTCTTC. Translated, it gives CASSFQGTYNEQFF.

The V call is TRBV13, the J call TRBJ2-7; the match to TRBD2 covers 7 bases. Per germline, CDR1 PRHDT and CDR2 FYEKMQ (reference sequence). The V segment lost 4 bases and the J segment 2 bases; nucleotides outside the gene matches: 5. CDR3 length equals 14 residues. In DNA form, the CDR3 reads TGTGCCAGCAGCTCCCCAAGCGGGACCTACGAGCAGTACTTC. As protein: CASSSPSGTYEQYF.

This chain joins TRBV29-1 and TRBJ1-1, with a tentative D call TRBD1 (5 bases). CDR1 SQVTM and CDR2 ANQGSEA come from the germline V gene. Trimming took off 4 bases at V and 0 bases at J, with 15 bases between the two ends. The CDR3 runs to 15 residues. The CDR3 spells CSVVGGEWVNTEAFF. The CDR3 nucleotides read TGCAGCGTTGTGGGGGGGGAATGGGTGAACACTGAAGCTTTCTTT.

The rearrangement joins TRBV5-4 to TRBJ2-7; 7 positions agree with TRBD2. CDR1 is SGHNT, CDR2 YYREEE, per germline (reference sequence). CDR3 length: 16 residues. Trimming removed 1 base from V and 3 bases from J; junction bases left unmatched: 10. CDR3 sequence reads: CASSLSAGLADYEQYF. The CDR3, as DNA: TGTGCCAGCAGCTTGTCCGCTGGGCTAGCGGACTACGAGCAGTACTTC. Using reference TRBV5-4 and TRBJ2-7 for the parts outside the CDR3, the full variable domain is ETGVTQSPTHLIKTRGQQVTLRCSSQSGHNTVSWYQQALGQGPQFIFQYYREEENGRGNFPPRFSGLQFPNYSSELNVNALELDDSALYLCASSLSAGLADYEQYFGPGTRLTVT.

The chain is built from TRBV7-9 and TRBJ2-1; maybe TRBD2 (5 bases). V was pared by 4 bases and J by 7 bases, with 23 bases between. Germline CDR1 reads SEHNR; CDR2 reads FQNEAQ (reference sequence). The CDR3 is 17 amino acids. The CDR3: CASSSLIGRNGGNEQFF. CDR3 DNA sequence: TGTGCCAGCAGCTCCCTCATCGGAAGAAACGGCGGGAATGAGCAGTTCTTC.

The rearrangement links TRBV11-2 to TRBJ1-4; the D is unclear. Germline CDR1 and CDR2: SGHAT and FQNNGV. The CDR3 length is 16 residues. V was cut by 0 bases and J by 0 bases, with 8 bases left in between. CDR3 bases: TGTGCCAGCAGCTTAGATCACCCCGCAACTAATGAAAAACTGTTTTTT. Its protein is CASSLDHPATNEKLFF.

In DNA form, the CDR3 reads TGTGCCTGGGACCAAGAGGGGGGGGACACTGAAGCTTTCTTT. As protein: CAWDQEGGDTEAFF. The chain employs TRBV30 and TRBJ1-1; TRBD1 is a possible D gene (6 bases). The CDR3 consists of 14 residues. The germline CDR1 and CDR2 sequences are GTSNPN and SVGIG (reference sequence). Deletions cut 5 bases from V and 3 bases from J, with 16 bases between.

The V and J genes are TRBV18 and TRBJ2-2, with 10 bases lining up with TRBD2. CDR3 length: 17 residues. V was pared by 0 bases and J by 8 bases, with 9 bases of the junction left unmatched. CDR1 is KGHSH and CDR2 is LQKENI in the germline V gene. CDR3 in amino acids: CASSPPGLAGVSGELFF. For the CDR3, the DNA is TGTGCCAGCTCACCACCGGGTCTAGCGGGAGTATCTGGGGAGCTGTTTTTT.

The CDR3 nucleotides are TGTGCCAGCAGCCAGGGGCGAGCTAGCGGGAAATACAATGAGCAGTTCTTC. Its protein product is CASSQGRASGKYNEQFF. This chain connects TRBV14 to TRBJ2-1; 9 bases are shared with TRBD2. This CDR3 has 17 residues. With 3 bases clipped from V and 4 bases from J, the junction kept 10 bases outside the gene matches. Germline CDR1 is SGHDN and CDR2 is FVKESK.

This chain joins TRBV7-2 and TRBJ2-2; 7 positions match TRBD2. Germline V CDR1 and CDR2: SGHTA, FQGNSA. The CDR3 runs 16 residues. The V segment lost 1 base and the J segment 4 bases; nucleotides outside the gene matches: 6. Written as DNA, the CDR3 is TGTGCCAGCAGCTTAGAGGGAGGGTGGCCCACCGGGGAGCTGTTTTTT. Its protein product is CASSLEGGWPTGELFF.

The chain is built from TRBV9 and TRBJ1-5; no firm D call. Looked up from germline, CDR1 is SGDLS and CDR2 is YYNGEE. V was pared by 0 bases and J by 0 bases, with 7 bases between. The CDR3 is 15 residues long. The CDR3 reads CASSVGPSSNQPQHF. Written as DNA, the CDR3 is TGTGCCAGCAGCGTAGGGCCTAGTAGCAATCAGCCCCAGCATTTT.

This clone was seen only once. The chain has TRBV6-1 and TRBJ2-1; 9 bases align to TRBD2. V dropped 4 bases and J dropped 5; count of bases not matched to a gene: 9. Germline CDR1 reads MNHNS; CDR2 reads SASEGT. CDR3 length: 16 residues. DNA for the CDR3: TGTGCCAGCAGTGTTAGGACTAGCGCACCTAACAATGAGCAGTTCTTC. This codes for CASSVRTSAPNNEQFF.

The rearrangement joins TRBV27 to TRBJ1-1; 10 bases line up with TRBD1. The length of the CDR3 is 17 residues. In germline, CDR1 is MNHEY, CDR2 SMNVEV (reference sequence). The J segment lost 2 bases and the V segment lost 2 bases, leaving 8 bases of the junction unmatched. DNA of the CDR3: TGTGCCAGCAGTTTAATAATGGGGACAGGGGCTAACACTGAAGCTTTCTTT. Its translation is CASSLIMGTGANTEAFF.

The chain joins TRBV14 to TRBJ2-7; no clear D gene. V lost 4 bases and J 2 bases, leaving 21 bases between the germline ends. CDR3 length: 17 residues. CDR1 is SGHDN and CDR2 is FVKESK in the germline V gene. The CDR3 DNA reads TGTGCCAGCAGCCTCGTAAGAATCTCCCGGTCAGCCTACGAGCAGTACTTC. Translated: CASSLVRISRSAYEQYF.

The chain recombines TRBV28 with TRBJ2-7, with 12 bases lining up with TRBD1. Germline V gene data show CDR1 as MDHEN and CDR2 as SYDVKM. The CDR3 totals 14 residues. V dropped 7 bases and J dropped 6; count of bases not matched to a gene: 7. The CDR3 spells CASTLGQGAFEQYF. The CDR3 DNA reads as TGTGCCAGCACCCTGGGACAGGGGGCTTTCGAGCAGTACTTC. The variable domain in full, with the rest retrieved from reference TRBV28 and TRBJ2-7, is DVKVTQSSRYLVKRTGEKVFLECVQDMDHENMFWYRQDPGLGLRLIYFSYDVKMKEKGDIPEGYSVSREKKERFSLILESASTNQTSMYLCASTLGQGAFEQYFGPGTRLTVT.